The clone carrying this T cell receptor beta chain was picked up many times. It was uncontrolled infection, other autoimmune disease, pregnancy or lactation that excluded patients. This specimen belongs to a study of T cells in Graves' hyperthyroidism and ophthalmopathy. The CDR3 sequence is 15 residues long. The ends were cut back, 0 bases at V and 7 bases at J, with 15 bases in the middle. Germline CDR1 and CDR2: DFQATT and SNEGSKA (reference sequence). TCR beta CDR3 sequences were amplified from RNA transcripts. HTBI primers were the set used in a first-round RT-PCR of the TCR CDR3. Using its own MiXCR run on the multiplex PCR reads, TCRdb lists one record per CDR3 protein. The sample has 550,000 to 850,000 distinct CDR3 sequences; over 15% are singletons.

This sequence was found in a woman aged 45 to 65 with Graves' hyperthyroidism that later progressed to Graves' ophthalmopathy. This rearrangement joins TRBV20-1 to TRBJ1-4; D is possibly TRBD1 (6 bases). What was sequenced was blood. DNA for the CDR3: TGCAGTGCTAGAGATTTTGGACAGCCGACTGAAAAACTGTTTTTT. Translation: CSARDFGQPTEKLFF.